The present T cell receptor beta chain was sequenced within a study of T-cell reconstitution after alpha-beta-depleted transplantation in children (dated by TCRdb to 2016 to 2018). In the study overall: Using TCR repertoire profiling, the study followed T-cell immune reconstitution in a quantitative way in children after TCRalphabeta/CD19-depleted allogeneic hematopoietic cell transplantation.

CDR1 is given as SGHRS and CDR2 as YFSETQ, both from the germline V gene. From the cysteine through the phenylalanine, the CDR3 covers 14 amino acids. The only DNA kept is the CDR3, 42 bases in frame from the first base. The V and J ends are trimmed by 3 bases and 1 base, leaving 7 bases between them. In its sample, this clonotype was seen many times. Its cognate antigen has yet to be identified. Base qualities are not recorded, but no much larger clone differs from it by a single base. Libraries came from PCR. Sequencing used an Illumina HiSeq 2500. Molecular barcoding was employed in the preparation of TCR libraries, with unique molecular identifiers being used to normalize TCRbeta repertoire quantification. TCRdb reworked the public reads: Q25 trimming with fastp, MiXCR clone assembly, productive beta chains retained. Rows with a matching CDR3 protein are joined into one entry that keeps the most common DNA and genes. This sample is represented by over 150,000 distinct CDR3 sequences; more than 6.5% of them were singletons. The ten largest clones add up to 3% to 3.5% of the sample.

The sample was PBMCs from the stem cell graft donor, taken from the stem cell graft. This TCR derives from a human donor who donated a stem cell graft to a child with Wiskott-Aldrich syndrome. The chain was built from TRBV5-1 and TRBJ2-2; a tentative D match to TRBD1 spans 6 bases. For the CDR3, the sequence is CASSSDRNTGELFF. The DNA sequence follows: TGCGCCAGCAGCTCGGACAGGAACACCGGGGAGCTGTTTTTT.